A single sample gave rise to the 9 T cell receptor beta chains below, sequenced in a study of T cells in women clearing cervical HPV infection. Method: immunoSEQ multiplex PCR; TCRdb's copy keeps in-frame clones and lacks some. The specimen's table records roughly 48,000 clones. Sequenced input: blood buffy coat. The source of these receptors is a woman aged 18 to 75 with a cervical HPV16 infection that either progressed to CIN3+ or cleared (not recorded which).

The CDR3 reads CASSFARGYEQYF. The DNA read from the CDR3 is TGTGCCAGCAGTTTTGCCAGGGGCTACGAG. The rearrangement uses TRBV28 and TRBJ2-7; D perhaps matches TRBD1 (6 bases). The CDR3 end falls 3 residues outside the read, so it is completed with the germline J gene. This CDR3 region has 13 residues. Looked up from germline, CDR1 is MDHEN and CDR2 is SYDVKM. V was cut by 3 bases and J by 3 bases, with 9 bases left in between.

In the case of this clone: Read coverage stops 3 residues before the CDR3 terminus; the germline J gene supplies the remainder. The chain links TRBV7-6 to TRBJ2-1; 7 nucleotides agree with TRBD2. CDR3 length: 18 residues. The junction had 11 bases not matched to a gene; V was cut back by 1 base and J by 2 bases. Looked up from germline, CDR1 is SGHVS and CDR2 is FNYEAQ. The CDR3 loop is CASSLGVGAGHPYNEQFF. CDR3 DNA (partial): TGTGCCAGCAGCTTAGGGGTTGGAGCGGGGCACCCCTACAATGAG.

As to this clone: The read comes to an end 3 residues before the CDR3 does, leaving the germline J gene to fill in the end. This chain connects TRBV20-1 to TRBJ2-1; 10 bases are shared with TRBD2. Trimming removed 6 bases from V and 5 bases from J; junction bases left unmatched: 7. There are 14 residues in the CDR3. CDR1 and CDR2 from the germline V gene are DFQATT and SNEGSKA (reference sequence). The CDR3 sequence is CSAQTSGTNNEQFF. Partial CDR3 DNA: TGCAGTGCCCAAACTAGCGGGACTAACAATGAG.

The part of the CDR3 DNA that was read is TGTGCCAGCAGCGTAGAGGTGAACACTGAA. The encoded protein is CASSVEVNTE. The whole CDR3 region reads CASSVEVNTEAFF. The chain employs TRBV9 and TRBJ1-1; D call uncertain. The CDR3 end falls 3 residues outside the read, so it is completed with the germline J gene. The ends were cut back, 0 bases at V and 0 bases at J, with 3 bases in the middle. The CDR3 runs 13 residues. Per the germline V gene, CDR1 is SGDLS and CDR2 is YYNGEE. Variable domain in full (rest from reference TRBV9 and TRBJ1-1): DSGVTQTPKHLITATGQRVTLRCSPRSGDLSVYWYQQSLDQGLQFLIQYYNGEERAKGNILERFSAQQFPDLHSELNLSSLELGDSALYFCASSVEVNTEAFFGQGTRLTVV.

As regards this clone: The missing CDR3 end, 3 residues past where the read stops, is filled in from the germline J gene. The rearrangement uses TRBV7-7 and TRBJ2-7; 9 bases are a match to TRBD1. Germline V gene lookup returns CDR1 SSHAT and CDR2 FNYEAQ (reference sequence). Unmatched junction bases numbered 7, after V lost 5 bases and J lost 5 bases. The CDR3 loop spans 14 amino acids. The CDR3 sequence: CASSRDRVGHEQYF. The covered CDR3 bases are TGTGCCAGCAGCCGGGACAGGGTTGGGCACGAG.

Points on this clone: The sequenced fragment ends 3 residues before the CDR3 boundary, so the rest is inferred from the germline J gene. The chain uses TRBV7-6 and TRBJ2-2; a weak D match, TRBD2 (6 bases). The CDR3 is made up of 16 amino acids. With 1 base removed from V and 2 bases from J, the gap between germline ends came to 11 bases. Germline V gene data show CDR1 as SGHVS and CDR2 as FNYEAQ. Incomplete CDR3 DNA: TGTGCCAGCAGCTTAGGAGGGACTGATAACACCGGGGAG. This translates into CASSLGGTDNTGE. The complete CDR3 protein is CASSLGGTDNTGELFF.

Concerning this clone: The read halts 3 residues ahead of the CDR3 end, with the missing end drawn from the germline J gene. J is TRBJ2-5 and V is TRBV2; 9 bases are a match to TRBD2. The CDR3 sequence is 18 residues long. V was clipped by 7 bases and J by 0 bases; unmatched bases: 15. CDR1 is SNHLY and CDR2 is FYNNEI in the germline V gene. The CDR3 region is CASNLASGIPQYQETQYF. The covered CDR3 bases are TGTGCCAGCAATCTGGCTAGCGGGATTCCCCAGTACCAAGAGACC.

With regard to this clone: The observed sequence ends 3 residues before the CDR3 terminus, with the missing tail filled in from the germline J gene. The chain couples TRBV9 to TRBJ2-1; 12 bases are shared with TRBD2. The J segment lost 7 bases and the V segment lost 9 bases, leaving 5 bases of the junction unmatched. Germline V gives CDR1 SGDLS, CDR2 YYNGEE. The CDR3 spans 13 residues. CDR3 residues: CATAGLAGNEQFF. The covered CDR3 bases are TGTGCCACCGCCGGACTAGCGGGAAATGAG.

The covered CDR3 bases are TGCGCCAGCAGCTTGGCGGGGGGCGTCGATACG. Residues: CASSLAGGVDT. The entire CDR3 protein is CASSLAGGVDTQYF. The chain recombines TRBV5-1 with TRBJ2-3; TRBD2 might be the D (7 bases). With the read ending 3 residues before the CDR3 end, the germline J gene is used to fill in that end. The CDR3 is 14 residues long. V was trimmed by 0 bases and J by 6 bases, leaving 11 bases between them. Per the germline V gene, CDR1 is SGHRS and CDR2 is YFSETQ. The whole variable domain, filled in from reference TRBV5-1 and TRBJ2-3, reads KAGVTQTPRYLIKTRGQQVTLSCSPISGHRSVSWYQQTPGQGLQFLFEYFSETQRNKGNFPGRFSGRQFSNSRSEMNVSTLELGDSALYLCASSLAGGVDTQYFGPGTRLTVL.